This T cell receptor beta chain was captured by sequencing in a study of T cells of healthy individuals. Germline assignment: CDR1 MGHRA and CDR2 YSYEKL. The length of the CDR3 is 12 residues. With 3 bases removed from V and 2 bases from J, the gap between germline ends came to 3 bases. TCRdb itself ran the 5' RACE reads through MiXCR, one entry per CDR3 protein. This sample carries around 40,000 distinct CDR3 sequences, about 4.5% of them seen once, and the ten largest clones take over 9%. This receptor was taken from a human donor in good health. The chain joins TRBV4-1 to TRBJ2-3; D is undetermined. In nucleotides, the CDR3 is TGCGCCAGCAGCCACACCACAGATACGCAGTATTTT. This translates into CASSHTTDTQYF.